A selection of T cell receptor beta chains follows, all from one sample in a study of blood T cell repertoires in COVID-19. Repertoires were generated with immunoSEQ multiplex PCR, while TCRdb's copy carries only in-frame clones and drops some. Of fewer than 250,000 clones in the sample, over 70% were seen once. The sequencing sample was made of peripheral blood. These receptor sequences come from a man in his fifties or sixties with acute or convalescent COVID-19. Both conserved end residues are part of each CDR3. D genes are given only for firm matches. Not every row has a clone size; where given, it reads once, few, many or a size class.

TRBV7-8	-	TRBJ1-1	few	TGTGCCAGCAGTGGTTCAGCAGCGGGGTGGGGAAACACTGAAGCTTTCTTT	CASSGSAAGWGNTEAFF
TRBV6-6	TRBD1	TRBJ1-1	-	TGTGCCAGCAGTCCGATTGGACAGGGAACGTTTAACACTGAAGCTTTCTTT	CASSPIGQGTFNTEAFF
TRBV19	TRBD1	TRBJ1-5	-	TGTGCCAGTAGTACCCGGGGGACAGGTAATCAGCCCCAGCATTTT	CASSTRGTGNQPQHF
TRBV10-3	TRBD1	TRBJ1-1	-	TGTGCCATCAAGACAGGGGTAAACACTGAAGCTTTCTTT	CAIKTGVNTEAFF
TRBV13	TRBD2	TRBJ2-6	-	TGTGCCAGCAGGGGACTAGCGGGGGACAACGTCCTGACTTTC	CASRGLAGDNVLTF
TRBV4-1	-	TRBJ1-5	-	TGCGCCAGCAGCCAAATACAGGGCGTGCTTCAGCCCCAGCATTTT	CASSQIQGVLQPQHF
TRBV27	TRBD1	TRBJ1-3	-	TGTGCCAGCAGTCCCGGGACAGCCTTCAGGGACACCATATATTTT	CASSPGTAFRDTIYF
TRBV7-9	-	TRBJ2-3	once	TGTGCCAGCAGCTTCAAGAGAGATACGCAGTATTTT	CASSFKRDTQYF
TRBV5-6	-	TRBJ2-3	-	TGTGCCAGCAGCTTCGGGGGACAGAGAAGCACAGATACGCAGTATTTT	CASSFGGQRSTDTQYF
TRBV27	TRBD1	TRBJ1-6	-	TGTGCCAGCAGTAACCTCGACAGGGTCCCCACTAATTCACCCCTCCACTTT	CASSNLDRVPTNSPLHF
TRBV9	-	TRBJ1-5	few	TGTGCCAGCAGCAGAACAGGGTATAGCAATCAGCCCCAGCATTTT	CASSRTGYSNQPQHF
TRBV7-3	-	TRBJ1-5	-	TGTGCCAGCAGCTCGGGGGGCAATCAGCCCCAGCATTTT	CASSSGGNQPQHF
TRBV6-5	TRBD1	TRBJ1-2	few	TGTGCCAGCAGACCCCAAACAGGGGCGGGCTATGGCTACACCTTC	CASRPQTGAGYGYTF
TRBV5-4	-	TRBJ2-3	-	TGTGCCAGCAGCCCCGACAGGTCCCTCACAGATACGCAGTATTTT	CASSPDRSLTDTQYF
TRBV7-3	TRBD2	TRBJ2-1	few	TGTGCCACCTCCCCCGGGACTAACCACAATGAGCAGTTCTTC	CATSPGTNHNEQFF
TRBV7-9	-	TRBJ1-3	few	TGTGCCAGCAGCGCCCCCCGACAGGATCTCTCTGGAAACACCATATATTTT	CASSAPRQDLSGNTIYF
TRBV2	-	TRBJ1-2	few	TGTGCCAGCAGTGAAGCGCGACTTTCAAACTATGGCTACACCTTC	CASSEARLSNYGYTF
TRBV7-9	-	TRBJ1-1	-	TGTGCCAGCAGCTTAGTCTCCCTCCGGACAAGGGGAAAGAACACTGAAGCTTTCTTT	CASSLVSLRTRGKNTEAFF
TRBV6-2/TRBV6-3	TRBD1	TRBJ1-1	-	TGTGCCAGCAGTACCAGGGACAGGGGAATTGAAGCTTTCTTT	CASSTRDRGIEAFF